Given below is one TCR beta chain in context. Its antigen is still unknown. TCRdb keeps only in-frame clones here, not all; method: immunoSEQ multiplex PCR. The table records about 6,200 clones, more than 60% of them present only once. The data derive from a study of CD8 T cell repertoires and HIV-1 epitope variants. Study as a whole: Epitopes were three Gag families plus Nef HW9 and YT9. Findings and limits, study-wide: This assay reports beta chains of antigen-expanded cells, not T cell function.

The CDR3 loop spans 16 amino acids. The chain joins TRBV21-1 to TRBJ2-3; the table calls TRBD2, which could not be checked here. TRBV21-1 is annotated as a pseudogene. Specimen: cultured CD8+ T cells derived from PBMCs. This TCR derives from a male donor with HIV. The CDR3 sequence is CASSKGGGRRRDTQYF. The CDR3 DNA is TGTGCCAGCAGCAAAGGGGGGGGGCGCAGAAGGGATACGCAGTATTTT.